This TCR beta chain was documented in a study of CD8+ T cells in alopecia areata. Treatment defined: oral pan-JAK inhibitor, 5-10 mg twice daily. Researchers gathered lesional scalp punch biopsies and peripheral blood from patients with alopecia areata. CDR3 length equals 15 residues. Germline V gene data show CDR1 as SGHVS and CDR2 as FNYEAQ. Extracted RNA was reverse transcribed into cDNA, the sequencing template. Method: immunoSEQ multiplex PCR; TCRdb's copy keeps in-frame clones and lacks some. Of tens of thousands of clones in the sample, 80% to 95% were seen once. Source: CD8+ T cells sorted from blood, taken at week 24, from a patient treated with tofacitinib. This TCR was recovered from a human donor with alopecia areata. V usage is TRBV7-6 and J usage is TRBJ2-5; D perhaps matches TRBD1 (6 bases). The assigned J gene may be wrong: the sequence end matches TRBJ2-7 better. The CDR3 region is CASSLGGTGTYEQYF. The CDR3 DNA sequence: TGTGCCAGCAGCTTAGGAGGTACAGGGACCTACGAGCAGTACTTC.